This T cell receptor (beta chain) was recovered during a study of OX40 agonist ivuxolimab in advanced cancers. Background on the whole study: The costimulatory receptor OX40 (CD134) was targeted by ivuxolimab, a fully human IgG2 agonistic monoclonal antibody. Intravenous ivuxolimab was administered to patients every 2 weeks at six dose levels: 0.01, 0.1, 0.3, 1.5, 3 and 10 mg/kg. Among the roughly 52 dose-escalation patients, 19 had hepatocellular carcinoma, approximately 15 melanoma, 9 renal cell carcinoma and 9 head and neck cancer. In the dose-escalation cohort, 70% to 85% of patients were male, and the mean age was 60 years with a range of roughly 23 to 79. Patients were allowed to have had prior anti-PD-1, anti-PD-L1 or anti-CTLA-4 therapy, and approximately 40% of the dose-escalation patients had been treated with checkpoint inhibitors. Partial responses were achieved by three dose-escalation patients, of whom one had hepatocellular carcinoma and two had cutaneous melanoma. The purpose of peripheral TCRbeta sequencing was to test whether ivuxolimab changed TCR sequence diversity and led to clonal T-cell expansion. The paper reports the monotherapy dose-escalation portion (N of about 50 patients) of the phase I ivuxolimab trial. General findings and caveats noted by the study authors: At doses from 0.1 to 3.0 mg/kg, clonal expansion was seen in both CD4+ and CD8+ blood T cells between baseline and week 6. In partial responders in the 0.1-3.0 mg/kg groups, normalized peripheral clonal expansion was found to be among the lowest, especially among CD8+ T cells. Low levels of normalized T-cell clonal expansion were also seen in some patients who did not respond. The antigen specificity of the peripheral T cells that underwent clonal expansion was not determined. After ivuxolimab, CD8+ T cells had more expanded clones than CD4+ T cells on average.

The CDR3 runs 14 residues from the cysteine to the phenylalanine. Only the CDR3 DNA stays, 42 bases, in frame from base 1. Trimming takes 1 base from V and 1 base from J, and the germline ends sit 8 bases apart. Via the germline V gene (reference sequence), CDR1 is SEHNR and CDR2 FQNEAQ. Genomic DNA was extracted from sorted cells for sequencing of the TCRbeta CDR3 region. The immunoSEQ Assay was used for sequencing of TCRbeta CDR3 regions. The immuneACCESS repertoire file appears here via TCRdb, limited to in-frame rearrangements. These files lack a portion of the clones; in checked studies, under half of the deficit traces to unresolved V genes, and the cause of the others is not known. The sample table holds more than 100,000 clones, of which roughly 95% were seen once. The ten most abundant clones make up 0.15% to 0.19% of the sample. Patients with autoimmune disease history or receiving systemic immunosuppression were excluded from the trial. Peripheral blood for TCR sequencing was collected from all dose cohorts at baseline, on cycle 4 day 1, and on cycle 7 day 1. Samples came from an open-label, multicenter, first-in-human phase I dose-escalation trial of ivuxolimab. Adults with locally advanced or metastatic head and neck squamous cell, hepatocellular, melanoma or renal cell carcinoma were enrolled in the trial. CD4+ and CD8+ T cells were sorted separately from peripheral blood before TCR sequencing.

About this clone itself: The antigen it binds to is not known. No much larger clone exists at a distance of one base, and base qualities are not known.

Here the chain combines TRBV7-9 and TRBJ2-7, with the D gene possibly TRBD1 or TRBD2, each one fitting 5 bases. Sequencing used CD4+ or CD8+ T cells sorted from blood, obtained in a trial of the OX40 agonist ivuxolimab. This TCR came from an adult with an advanced solid tumor such as melanoma, head and neck, liver or kidney cancer. The DNA is TGTGCCAGCAGCTTAGGAGGGGATTCCTACGAGCAGTACTTC. This sequence encodes CASSLGGDSYEQYF.